These 21 T cell receptor beta chains share one sample of origin, sequenced in a study of T cell repertoires in cytomegalovirus infection. For these receptors, no antigen is known. TCRdb itself ran the reads through MiXCR, one entry per CDR3 protein. The sample shows fewer than 900,000 distinct CDR3 sequences, roughly 29% of them seen only once. The sequencing here drew on cultured CD8+ T cells from PBMCs, taken from culture after CMV antigen stimulation. The receptors were sampled from a human donor in good health (CMV status not recorded). Some clones in this sample may be carry-over from other donors' samples.

The CDR3 is CASSYEGSSYNEQFF. CDR3 bases: TGTGCCAGCAGTTACGAGGGTAGCTCCTACAATGAGCAGTTCTTC. The chain has TRBV6-2 or TRBV6-3 and TRBJ2-1, with a weak D call TRBD2 (5 bases). The CDR3 has 15 residues. Germline loops: CDR1 MNHEY, CDR2 SVGEGT. V gave up 2 bases and J gave up 0 bases, with 8 bases separating them.

The rearrangement uses TRBV5-8 and TRBJ1-4, with D uncertain. Between the trimmed V and J ends, which lost 3 bases and 8 bases, there was a span of 14 bases. This CDR3 has 14 residues. Germline assignment: CDR1 SGHTS and CDR2 YDEGEE. CDR3: CASSSGELGEKLFF. The CDR3 DNA is TGTGCCAGCAGCTCCGGGGAACTTGGAGAAAAACTGTTTTTT. The full variable domain, rest sourced from reference TRBV5-8 and TRBJ1-4, is EAGVTQSPTHLIKTRGQQATLRCSPISGHTSVYWYQQALGLGLQFLLWYDEGEERNRGNFPPRFSGRQFPNYSSELNVNALELEDSALYLCASSSGELGEKLFFGSGTQLSVL.

CDR3 protein: CASSTNSPLHF. CDR3 in DNA: TGTGCCAGCAGTACAAATTCACCCCTCCACTTT. The J gene is TRBJ1-6, the V gene TRBV7-9; D ambiguous. V gave up 6 bases and J gave up 7 bases, with 4 bases separating them. CDR1 is SEHNR and CDR2 is FQNEAQ in the germline V gene (reference sequence). The CDR3 has 11 residues.

The chain has TRBV3-1 and TRBJ1-2; 7 bases line up with TRBD1. With V trimmed by 4 bases and J by 7 bases, 12 bases remained unmatched. This CDR3 is 15 amino acids long. CDR1 LGHDT and CDR2 YNNKEL come from the germline V gene (reference sequence). This CDR3 is CASSRSDRVERGYTF. The CDR3 DNA sequence: TGTGCCAGCAGCCGGAGTGACAGGGTAGAACGTGGCTACACCTTC.

This clonotype occurred a few times. The chain uses TRBV4-3 and TRBJ1-6, with a weak D call TRBD1 (5 bases). CDR3 length equals 15 residues. Trimming stripped 0 bases from V and 4 bases from J, with 7 bases between. The germline V gene encodes CDR1 LGHNA and CDR2 YSLEER. The DNA of the CDR3 is TGCGCCAGCAGCCAAGATCAGGGATATAATTCACCCCTCCACTTT. As protein: CASSQDQGYNSPLHF.

Comments on this clonotype: With a much larger clone just one base away, this may be a read error. The genes are TRBV7-6 and TRBJ1-4, with D maybe TRBD1 (6 bases). Germline V gene sequence: CDR1 SGHVS, CDR2 FNYEAQ. The CDR3 length is 14 residues. CDR3 nucleotides: TGTACCAGCAGCTTAGGGGGGTTCGGTGAAAAACTGTTTTTT. This encodes CTSSLGGFGEKLFF.

The V gene is TRBV19, the J gene TRBJ1-2, with D tentatively TRBD1 (6 bases). This CDR3 has 13 amino acids. Trimming stripped 7 bases from V and 4 bases from J, with 13 bases between. Germline assignment: CDR1 LNHDA and CDR2 SQIVND (reference sequence). CDR3 residues: CASTSGQIYGYTF. The CDR3 bases are TGTGCCAGTACCTCAGGACAGATCTATGGCTACACCTTC.

The table lists this clonotype with a few counts. The CDR3 region has the DNA TGTGCCAGCAGTCCCTACTGGCGGGGACCCTACAATGAGCAGTTCTTC. This gives the protein CASSPYWRGPYNEQFF. The chain joins TRBV27 to TRBJ2-1; D perhaps matches TRBD2 (6 bases). The CDR3 contains 16 residues. V lost 5 bases and J lost 2, with 16 bases in between. The germline CDR1 and CDR2 sequences are MNHEY and SMNVEV (reference sequence).

The chain joins TRBV4-1 to TRBJ1-1; a weak D match, TRBD1 (6 bases). The CDR3 loop spans 15 amino acids. Deletions cut 1 base from V and 0 bases from J, with 9 bases between. Germline CDR1 reads MGHRA; CDR2 reads YSYEKL. CDR3 sequence (DNA): TGCGCCAGCAGCCAAGTAGGACAGTTGAACACTGAAGCTTTCTTT. Translating gives CASSQVGQLNTEAFF.

Only one count was recorded for this clonotype. The gene calls are TRBV27 and TRBJ1-6; no definite D call. V lost 2 bases, J lost 10 bases, and 12 bases lay in between. The CDR3 spans 14 residues. Germline V lookup: CDR1 MNHEY, CDR2 SMNVEV (reference sequence). CDR3 bases: TGTGCCAGCAGTTTAACCCCAGTTAACTCACCCCTCCACTTT. Translated, it gives CASSLTPVNSPLHF.

This clonotype was detected a few times. The CDR3 nucleotides read TGTGCCATCCTTACCGGGACTAGCGGGTACAATGAGCAGTTCTTC. It specifies CAILTGTSGYNEQFF. The rearrangement links TRBV10-3 to TRBJ2-1, with 12 bases matching TRBD2. The CDR3 contains 15 residues. The V segment lost 8 bases and the J segment 4 bases; nucleotides outside the gene matches: 6. Germline CDR1 and CDR2: ENHRY and SYGVKD.

There are a few counts of this clonotype. V is TRBV4-3 and J is TRBJ1-1; D is uncertain. The CDR3 totals 16 residues. The germline V gene has CDR1 LGHNA and CDR2 YSLEER. V was shortened by 0 bases and J by 5 bases, with 16 bases between the two germline ends. The CDR3 DNA is TGCGCCAGCAGCCAAGATAATGGTCCAGTGGGTACTGAAGCTTTCTTT. Amino acid sequence: CASSQDNGPVGTEAFF.

On this clonotype itself: This clone may be a read error of a much larger clone one base away. This chain connects TRBV5-6 to TRBJ1-1, with D possibly matching TRBD1 (5 bases). Germline V gives CDR1 SGHDT, CDR2 YYEEEE. Trimming took off 1 base at V and 4 bases at J, with 8 bases between the two ends. This CDR3 spans 13 amino acids. CDR3 bases: TGTGCCAGCAGCTTGTGGGGGATCACTGAAGCTTTCTTT. Translating it yields CASSLWGITEAFF.

This clonotype was seen ten or more times. In DNA form, the CDR3 reads TGTGCCAGCAGTGAACACAGGGGGGCTAACTATGGCTACACCTTC. This encodes CASSEHRGANYGYTF. The chain uses TRBV6-1 and TRBJ1-2; 8 positions match TRBD1. Looked up from germline, CDR1 is MNHNS and CDR2 is SASEGT. The CDR3 contains 15 residues. After removal of 2 bases from V and 0 bases from J, the junction contained 2 bases not matched to a gene.

The chain is built from TRBV12-3 or TRBV12-4 and TRBJ2-7; D tentatively reads TRBD1 or TRBD2 (5 bases each). The V end was cut by 6 bases, the J end by 4 bases, with 13 bases between. The CDR3 is 13 amino acids. In nucleotides, the CDR3 is TGTGCCAGCAGCCTCTGGGGGTTGTACGAGCAGTACTTC. Translating it yields CASSLWGLYEQYF.

This clonotype showed up many times. The rearrangement joins TRBV7-2 to TRBJ2-5; D call uncertain. CDR1 and CDR2 from the germline V gene are SGHTA and FQGNSA. There are 16 residues in the CDR3. V was cut by 1 base and J by 4 bases, with 16 bases left in between. DNA for the CDR3: TGTGCCAGCAGCTTAGTTCCGGGCCTAGAGAGAGAGACCCAGTACTTC. It encodes CASSLVPGLERETQYF.

This clonotype was picked up a small number of times. This chain joins TRBV7-9 and TRBJ1-2; D ambiguous. Per germline, CDR1 SEHNR and CDR2 FQNEAQ (reference sequence). Trimming cost V 2 bases and J 2 bases, with 18 bases left between them. The CDR3 extends over 17 amino acids. CDR3 sequence: CASSLRASGFSNYGYTF. CDR3 DNA: TGTGCCAGCAGCTTAAGGGCCTCAGGATTCTCCAACTATGGCTACACCTTC.

This clonotype was observed at least ten times. The rearrangement links TRBV7-9 to TRBJ2-5; D perhaps matches TRBD1 (5 bases). Deletions cut 1 base from V and 9 bases from J, with 12 bases between. CDR1 SEHNR and CDR2 FQNEAQ come from the germline V gene (reference sequence). The CDR3 is 13 amino acids. The CDR3, as DNA: TGTGCCAGCAGCTTAGATGACAGACTCGCCCAGTACTTC. Protein product: CASSLDDRLAQYF.

The chain joins TRBV4-3 to TRBJ1-1, with D possibly matching TRBD1 (5 bases). With 5 bases removed from V and 2 bases from J, the gap between germline ends came to 15 bases. Looked up from germline, CDR1 is LGHNA and CDR2 is YSLEER. The CDR3 has 15 residues. This chain's CDR3 is CASSFGPTGNTEAFF. CDR3 DNA sequence: TGCGCCAGCAGCTTCGGACCCACAGGAAACACTGAAGCTTTCTTT.

V usage is TRBV6-6 and J usage is TRBJ2-2; 8 bases are a match to TRBD1. The V gene's germline CDR1 is MNHNY and CDR2 SVGAGI (reference sequence). Trimming removed 0 bases from V and 1 base from J; junction bases left unmatched: 4. This CDR3 has 17 amino acids. CDR3 bases: TGTGCCAGCAGTTACTCAGACAGGGGCTGGAACACCGGGGAGCTGTTTTTT. Its translation: CASSYSDRGWNTGELFF.

This clonotype has only a few counts. The chain couples TRBV6-8 to TRBJ1-1; D may be TRBD1 (5 bases). Trimming took off 0 bases at V and 9 bases at J, with 17 bases between the two ends. Per germline, CDR1 MNHGY and CDR2 SAAAGT. The length of the CDR3 is 15 residues. The CDR3 reads CASSYSTREGRKAFF. CDR3 sequence (DNA): TGTGCCAGCAGTTACTCGACGAGGGAGGGGAGGAAAGCTTTCTTT.